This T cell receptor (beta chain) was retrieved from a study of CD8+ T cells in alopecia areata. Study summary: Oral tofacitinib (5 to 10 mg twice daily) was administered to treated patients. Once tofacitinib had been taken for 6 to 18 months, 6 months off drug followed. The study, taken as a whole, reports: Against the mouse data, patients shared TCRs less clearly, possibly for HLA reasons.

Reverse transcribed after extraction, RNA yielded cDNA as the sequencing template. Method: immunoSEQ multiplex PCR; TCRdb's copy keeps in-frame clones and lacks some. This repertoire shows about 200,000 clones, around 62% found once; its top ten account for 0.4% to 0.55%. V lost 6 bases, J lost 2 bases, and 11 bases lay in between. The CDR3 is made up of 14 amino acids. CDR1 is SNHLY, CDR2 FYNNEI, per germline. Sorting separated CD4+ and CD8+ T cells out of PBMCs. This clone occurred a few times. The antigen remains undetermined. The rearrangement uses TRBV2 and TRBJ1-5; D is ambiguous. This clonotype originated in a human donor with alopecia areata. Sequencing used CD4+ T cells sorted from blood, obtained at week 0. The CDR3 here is CASSPQSGNQPQHF. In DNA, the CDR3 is TGTGCCAGCAGCCCGCAGTCGGGCAATCAGCCCCAGCATTTT.